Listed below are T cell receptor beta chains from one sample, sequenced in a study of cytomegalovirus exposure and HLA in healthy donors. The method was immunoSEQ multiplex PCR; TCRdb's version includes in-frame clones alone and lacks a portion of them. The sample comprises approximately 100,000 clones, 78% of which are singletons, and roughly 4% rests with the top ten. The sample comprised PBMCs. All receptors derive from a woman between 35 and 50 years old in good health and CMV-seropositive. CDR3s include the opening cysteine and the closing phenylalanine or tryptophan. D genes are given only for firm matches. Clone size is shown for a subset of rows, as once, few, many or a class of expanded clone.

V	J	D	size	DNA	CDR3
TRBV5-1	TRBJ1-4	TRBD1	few	TGCGCCAGCAGCCAGGGGGCAGCTAATGAAAAACTGTTTTTT	CASSQGAANEKLFF
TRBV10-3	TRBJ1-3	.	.	TGTGCCATCAGTGAGGCCAGCTCTGGAAACACCATATATTTT	CAISEASSGNTIYF
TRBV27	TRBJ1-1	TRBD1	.	TGTGCCAGCAGTAGTGGAGACAGGGGCACTGAAGCTTTCTTT	CASSSGDRGTEAFF
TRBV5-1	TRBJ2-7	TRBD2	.	TGCGCCAGCAGCTTGGGGCCTAGCGGGACCGAGCAGTACTTC	CASSLGPSGTEQYF
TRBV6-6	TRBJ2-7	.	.	TGTGCCAGCAGTCCCCGCTACGAGCAGTACTTC	CASSPRYEQYF
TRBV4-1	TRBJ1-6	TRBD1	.	TGCGCCAGCAGCCAAGAAACCGGGACAGCTTCTAATTCACCCCTCCACTTT	CASSQETGTASNSPLHF
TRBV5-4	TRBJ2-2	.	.	TGTGCCAGCAGCTTGGAGCCAGGGATCGGCGGCGGGGAGCTGTTTTTT	CASSLEPGIGGGELFF
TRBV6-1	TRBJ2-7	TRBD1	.	TGTGCCAGCACCACGGGACAGGGTGACTACGACGAGCAGTACTTC	CASTTGQGDYDEQYF
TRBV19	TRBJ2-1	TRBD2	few	TGTGCCAGTAGTATGGGGCTAGCGGGAGGGCGGGATGAGCAGTTCTTC	CASSMGLAGGRDEQFF
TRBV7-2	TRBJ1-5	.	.	TGTGCCAGCAGCTCCCGGGGAATTAATCAGCCCCAGCATTTT	CASSSRGINQPQHF